The 24 T cell receptor beta chains below were found in one sample sequenced in a study of vaccination effects on CD4 cells after COVID-19. Sequencing was preceded by expansion of antigen-specific CD4+ T cells with viral peptide pools in the ViraFEST assay. Investigators separated out CD4+ T cells once around nine days of culture had passed. All vaccine recipients tested negative for nucleocapsid antibodies and had never contracted SARS-CoV-2 infection. Their antigens are not known. The assay was immunoSEQ multiplex PCR, and TCRdb's table has in-frame clones only and misses some. The sample lists 30,000 to 40,000 clones, around 73% occurring once. The source material was CD4+ T cells from PBMCs cultured with HCoV-OC43 spike peptides, sampled before COVID-19 vaccination. Sample subset: HCoV-OC43 spike overlapping peptide pool stimulation. The origin of the receptors is a human donor who received a COVID-19 vaccine.

The V gene is TRBV2, the J gene TRBJ2-5; the D gene is possibly TRBD2 (5 bases). There are 13 residues in the CDR3. Deletions cut 4 bases from V and 4 bases from J, with 10 bases between. The germline gives CDR1 SNHLY, CDR2 FYNNEI. CDR3 nucleotide sequence: TGTGCCAGCAGTGGGCCTAGCCTAGAGACCCAGTACTTC. Amino acid sequence: CASSGPSLETQYF.

This clone was picked up one time. The J gene is TRBJ1-2, the V gene TRBV6-1; TRBD1 is a possible D gene (6 bases). V was cut by 1 base and J by 7 bases, with 16 bases left in between. The germline CDR1 and CDR2 sequences are MNHNS and SASEGT. The CDR3 is 15 amino acids. The CDR3 reads CASSEVGRGVGGYTF. As DNA, the CDR3 is TGTGCCAGCAGTGAAGTTGGCAGGGGAGTAGGTGGCTACACCTTC.

This chain connects TRBV2 to TRBJ1-6; tentative D call: TRBD1 (6 bases). The V gene's germline CDR1 is SNHLY and CDR2 FYNNEI. V was cut by 5 bases and J by 0 bases, with 8 bases left in between. The CDR3 length is 15 residues. CDR3 DNA sequence: TGTGCCAGCAGTAACAGGGTCTCCTATAATTCACCCCTCCACTTT. It encodes CASSNRVSYNSPLHF.

The chain links TRBV5-5 to TRBJ1-6; D gene ambiguous. The CDR3 is made up of 13 amino acids. V was pared by 6 bases and J by 5 bases, with 9 bases between. CDR1 SGHKS and CDR2 YYEKEE come from the germline V gene (reference sequence). The CDR3 loop is CASMWMHNSPLHF. The CDR3 DNA follows: TGTGCCAGCATGTGGATGCATAATTCACCCCTCCACTTT.

V usage is TRBV9 and J usage is TRBJ2-7; 8 positions agree with TRBD2. Trimming at V came to 1 base and at J to 5 bases, leaving 14 bases not matched to a gene. CDR3 length equals 17 residues. The germline V gene encodes CDR1 SGDLS and CDR2 YYNGEE. The CDR3 loop is CASSVRGGLERAHEQYF. For the CDR3, the DNA is TGTGCCAGCAGCGTAAGAGGGGGACTAGAACGTGCCCACGAGCAGTACTTC. Looking up the rest from reference TRBV9 and TRBJ2-7 gives the full variable domain: DSGVTQTPKHLITATGQRVTLRCSPRSGDLSVYWYQQSLDQGLQFLIQYYNGEERAKGNILERFSAQQFPDLHSELNLSSLELGDSALYFCASSVRGGLERAHEQYFGPGTRLTVT.

This rearrangement joins TRBV5-5 to TRBJ1-1; 7 bases are a match to TRBD1. This CDR3 is built from 15 residues. The V and J ends lost 0 bases and 4 bases, in that order; junction bases with no gene match: 6. Germline lookup yields CDR1 SGHKS and CDR2 YYEKEE (reference sequence). The CDR3 loop reads CASSLEGGRSTEAFF. Here the CDR3 DNA reads TGTGCCAGCAGCTTGGAAGGGGGCCGGAGCACTGAAGCTTTCTTT.

The rearrangement uses TRBV9 and TRBJ2-5; 7 positions agree with TRBD2. The CDR3 extends over 16 amino acids. The germline CDR1 and CDR2 sequences are SGDLS and YYNGEE. J gave up 5 bases and V 0 bases, and 10 bases lay outside the gene matches. In DNA, the CDR3 is TGTGCCAGCAGCGTAGACTGGCGGGGGTCGGGGGAGACCCAGTACTTC. This sequence encodes CASSVDWRGSGETQYF.

This clone occurred a few times. The rearrangement joins TRBV5-4 to TRBJ2-2; 7 nucleotides match TRBD1. Germline CDR1 and CDR2: SGHNT and YYREEE (reference sequence). The CDR3 totals 14 residues. V lost 5 bases to trimming and J lost 1 base; unmatched junction nucleotides: 2. Here the CDR3 DNA reads TGTGCCAGCAGACGGGACAGGAACACCGGGGAGCTGTTTTTT. It codes for CASRRDRNTGELFF. The variable domain in full, completed from reference TRBV5-4 and TRBJ2-2, reads ETGVTQSPTHLIKTRGQQVTLRCSSQSGHNTVSWYQQALGQGPQFIFQYYREEENGRGNFPPRFSGLQFPNYSSELNVNALELDDSALYLCASRRDRNTGELFFGEGSRLTVL.

This rearrangement joins TRBV6-2 or TRBV6-3 to TRBJ1-5; D ambiguous. The CDR3 has 12 amino acids. V was clipped by 2 bases and J by 9 bases, with 8 bases between them. The germline gives CDR1 MNHEY, CDR2 SVGEGT. The DNA for the CDR3 is TGTGCCAGCAGTTACCCCGAAGGGCCCCAGCATTTT. The encoded protein is CASSYPEGPQHF.

The chain is built from TRBV12-3 or TRBV12-4 and TRBJ1-2; no definite D call. Trimming took 5 bases from V and 4 from J, leaving 8 bases between them. The CDR3 is made up of 12 amino acids. In DNA form, the CDR3 reads TGTGCCAGCAGTCTCCGGAGCTATGGCTACACCTTC. It is translated as CASSLRSYGYTF.

This clone was seen only once. V and J are TRBV21-1 and TRBJ2-4; the table assigns TRBD1, which was not confirmed against the DNA. TRBV21-1 is reported as a pseudogene. The length of the CDR3 is 12 residues. Written as DNA, the CDR3 is TGTGCCAGCACAGGGCTAGGGTACATTCAGTACTTC. This translates into CASTGLGYIQYF.

The chain couples TRBV2 to TRBJ2-7; weak D call: TRBD1 (6 bases). Trimming removed 8 bases at V and 5 bases at J, with 16 bases between. The CDR3 is 13 amino acids. The germline V gene has CDR1 SNHLY and CDR2 FYNNEI. The CDR3 nucleotides are TGTGCCAGCGGACAGTTAGTCGCCCACGAGCAGTACTTC. Amino acids: CASGQLVAHEQYF.

CDR3: CASSPRTGSNQPQHF. As DNA, the CDR3 is TGTGCCAGCAGCCCGCGGACCGGTAGCAATCAGCCCCAGCATTTT. The chain is built from TRBV7-8 and TRBJ1-5, with D hard to call. The germline V and J ends were trimmed by 5 bases and 0 bases, with 11 bases remaining between them. Germline-derived CDR1 and CDR2 are SGHVS and FQNEAQ. The CDR3 length is 15 residues.

V usage is TRBV9 and J usage is TRBJ2-2, with D maybe TRBD1 (5 bases). V lost 4 bases to trimming and J lost 1 base, with 14 bases between them. The CDR3 consists of 16 residues. The V gene's germline CDR1 is SGDLS and CDR2 YYNGEE. The CDR3 is CASSLMGQGNTGELFF. The CDR3 nucleotides read TGTGCCAGCAGCCTCATGGGGCAGGGGAACACCGGGGAGCTGTTTTTT.

This rearrangement joins TRBV6-4 to TRBJ1-2, with TRBD1 identical over 8 bases. V dropped 5 bases and J dropped 8; count of bases not matched to a gene: 10. CDR1 is MRHNA and CDR2 is SNTAGT in the germline V gene. This CDR3 is built from 14 residues. The CDR3 DNA sequence: TGTGCCAGCAGTACTGACCAGGGGGCGCAAGGCTACACCTTC. Translated, it gives CASSTDQGAQGYTF.

The genes are TRBV4-1 and TRBJ2-7; D remains ambiguous. Per the germline V gene, CDR1 is MGHRA and CDR2 is YSYEKL. V gave up 4 bases and J gave up 5 bases, with 15 bases separating them. The CDR3 is 14 amino acids. This CDR3 is CASSRDGQLDEQYF. The CDR3 nucleotides read TGCGCCAGCAGCCGCGACGGGCAGCTCGACGAGCAGTACTTC.

V and J are TRBV2 and TRBJ2-5, with a weak D call TRBD2 (5 bases). The CDR3 has 15 amino acids. The germline V and J ends were trimmed by 8 bases and 5 bases, with 21 bases remaining between them. CDR1 and CDR2 (germline): SNHLY, FYNNEI. The chain's CDR3 is CASGPSGLPRETQYF. Here the CDR3 DNA reads TGTGCCAGCGGGCCTTCCGGACTCCCACGGGAGACCCAGTACTTC.

The V call is TRBV6-5, the J call TRBJ2-7; 8 positions match TRBD2. The germline gives CDR1 MNHEY, CDR2 SVGAGI. The junction had 5 bases not matched to a gene; V was cut back by 2 bases and J by 2 bases. The CDR3 runs 15 residues. The CDR3 coding sequence is TGTGCCAGCAGTTACCGTGATAGCGGGACCTACGAGCAGTACTTC. Its translation: CASSYRDSGTYEQYF.

This chain connects TRBV5-6 to TRBJ1-3; D is uncertain. Germline lookup yields CDR1 SGHDT and CDR2 YYEEEE. V was pared by 0 bases and J by 4 bases, with 5 bases between. This CDR3 is built from 13 residues. The CDR3 region is CASSLDRGNTIYF. CDR3 nucleotides: TGTGCCAGCAGCTTGGATCGCGGAAACACCATATATTTT.

The chain recombines TRBV27 with TRBJ2-7; 8 bases match TRBD1. Germline CDR1 and CDR2: MNHEY and SMNVEV (reference sequence). The CDR3 extends over 14 amino acids. V was clipped by 3 bases and J by 5 bases; unmatched bases: 6. CDR3 sequence: CASSFQGAQDEQYF. The CDR3 nucleotides are TGTGCCAGCAGTTTCCAGGGGGCACAAGACGAGCAGTACTTC.

The chain links TRBV28 to TRBJ1-4; D is perhaps TRBD1 (5 bases). From germline, CDR1 is MDHEN and CDR2 SYDVKM. V lost 7 bases, J lost 11 bases, and 20 bases lay in between. This CDR3 contains 14 residues. The CDR3 coding sequence is TGTGCCAGCACCGCTACGGGGCGGGCCCCGAAACTGTTTTTT. Amino acids: CASTATGRAPKLFF.

V usage is TRBV21-1 and J usage is TRBJ1-2; the D call TRBD1 from the table was never checked on the DNA. TRBV21-1 is termed a pseudogene. This CDR3 is 15 amino acids long. The CDR3 DNA sequence: TGTGCCAGCAGCAACGGGACAGGGACTAACTATGGCTACACCTTC. Translated, it gives CASSNGTGTNYGYTF.

The CDR3 bases are TGCGCCAGCAGCTTGTCAGGGGCCGCAGATACGCAGTATTTT. This codes for CASSLSGAADTQYF. The V gene is TRBV5-1, the J gene TRBJ2-3, with D tentatively TRBD1 (6 bases). Trimming stripped 1 base from V and 4 bases from J, with 10 bases between. Germline V gene data show CDR1 as SGHRS and CDR2 as YFSETQ. The CDR3 is 14 residues long.

This chain links TRBV4-1 with TRBJ1-2; no firm D call. Germline lookup yields CDR1 MGHRA and CDR2 YSYEKL. The CDR3 length is 14 residues. The germline V and J ends were trimmed by 1 base and 6 bases, with 12 bases remaining between them. The CDR3, as DNA: TGCGCCAGCAGCCAAGGAGGACGGCGTGATGGCTACACCTTC. Translating gives CASSQGGRRDGYTF.